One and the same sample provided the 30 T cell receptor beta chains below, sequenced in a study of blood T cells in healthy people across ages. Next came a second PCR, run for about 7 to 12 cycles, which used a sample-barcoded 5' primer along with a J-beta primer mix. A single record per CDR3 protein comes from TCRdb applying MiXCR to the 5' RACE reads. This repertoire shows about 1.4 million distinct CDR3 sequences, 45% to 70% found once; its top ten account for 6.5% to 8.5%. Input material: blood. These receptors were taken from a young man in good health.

The CDR3 loop is CASSKEGVQSSYEQYF. CDR3 in DNA: TGTGCCAGCAGCAAAGAGGGCGTCCAGAGCTCCTACGAGCAGTACTTC. The J gene is TRBJ2-7, the V gene TRBV21-1; TRBD1 reflects the table's D call only, with no check against the DNA. TRBV21-1 is termed a pseudogene. The CDR3 consists of 16 residues.

CDR3 sequence: CASSQTRGMNTEAFF. CDR3 nucleotides: TGCGCCAGCAGCCAGACACGGGGGATGAACACTGAAGCTTTCTTT. The chain carries TRBV4-1 and TRBJ1-1; D may be TRBD1 (5 bases). V was trimmed by 3 bases and J by 0 bases, leaving 11 bases between them. The germline CDR1 and CDR2 sequences are MGHRA and YSYEKL. The CDR3 sequence is 15 residues long.

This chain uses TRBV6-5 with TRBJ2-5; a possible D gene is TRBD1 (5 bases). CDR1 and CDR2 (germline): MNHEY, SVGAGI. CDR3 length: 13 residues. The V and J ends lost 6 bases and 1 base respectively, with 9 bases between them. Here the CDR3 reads CASRSRVQETQYF. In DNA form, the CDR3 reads TGTGCCAGCAGGAGCAGGGTCCAAGAGACCCAGTACTTC.

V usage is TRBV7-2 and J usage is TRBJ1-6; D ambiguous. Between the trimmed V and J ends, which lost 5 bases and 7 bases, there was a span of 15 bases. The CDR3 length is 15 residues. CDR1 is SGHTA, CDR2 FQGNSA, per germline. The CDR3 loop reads CASSLSYSGNSPLHF. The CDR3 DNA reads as TGTGCCAGCAGCCTTTCTTATTCGGGGAATTCACCCCTCCACTTT.

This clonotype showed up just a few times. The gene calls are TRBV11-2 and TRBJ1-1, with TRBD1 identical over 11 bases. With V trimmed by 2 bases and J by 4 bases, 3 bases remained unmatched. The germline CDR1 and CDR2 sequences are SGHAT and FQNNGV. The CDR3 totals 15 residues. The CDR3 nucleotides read TGTGCCAGCAGCTTATTTGGGACAGGGGGCACTGAAGCTTTCTTT. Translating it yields CASSLFGTGGTEAFF.

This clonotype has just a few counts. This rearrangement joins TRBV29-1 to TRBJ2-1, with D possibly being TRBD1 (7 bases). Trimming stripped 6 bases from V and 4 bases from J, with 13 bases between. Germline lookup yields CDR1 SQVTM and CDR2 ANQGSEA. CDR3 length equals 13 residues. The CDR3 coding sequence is TGCAGCGTCCTGGGGGGACAGTACAATGAGCAGTTCTTC. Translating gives CSVLGGQYNEQFF.

Here the CDR3 DNA reads TGTGCCAGCAGCCCGGGTGGCGGGAGCTCCTACAATGAGCAGTTCTTC. Translation: CASSPGGGSSYNEQFF. The chain carries TRBV7-9 and TRBJ2-1; 7 nucleotides line up with TRBD2. With V trimmed by 5 bases and J by 0 bases, 7 bases remained unmatched. From germline, CDR1 is SEHNR and CDR2 FQNEAQ (reference sequence). This CDR3 spans 16 amino acids.

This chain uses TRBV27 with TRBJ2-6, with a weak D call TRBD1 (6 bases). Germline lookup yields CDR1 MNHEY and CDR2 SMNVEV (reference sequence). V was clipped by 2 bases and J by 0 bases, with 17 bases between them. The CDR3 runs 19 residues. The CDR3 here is CASSLGGSDRYSGANVLTF. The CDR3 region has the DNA TGTGCCAGCAGTTTAGGGGGTAGTGACAGGTACTCTGGGGCCAACGTCCTGACTTTC.

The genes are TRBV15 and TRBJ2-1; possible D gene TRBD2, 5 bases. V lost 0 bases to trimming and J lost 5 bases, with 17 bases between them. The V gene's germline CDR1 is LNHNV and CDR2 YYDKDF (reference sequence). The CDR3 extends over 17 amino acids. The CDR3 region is CATSRDRRLHLDNEQFF. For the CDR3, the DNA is TGTGCCACCAGCAGAGATCGGAGGCTCCACCTCGACAATGAGCAGTTCTTC.

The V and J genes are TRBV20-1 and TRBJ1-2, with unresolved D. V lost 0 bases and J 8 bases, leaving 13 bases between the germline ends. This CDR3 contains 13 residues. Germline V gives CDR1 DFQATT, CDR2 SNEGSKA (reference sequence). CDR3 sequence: CSARDGTVRGYTF. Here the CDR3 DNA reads TGCAGTGCTAGAGACGGAACCGTGAGGGGCTACACCTTC.

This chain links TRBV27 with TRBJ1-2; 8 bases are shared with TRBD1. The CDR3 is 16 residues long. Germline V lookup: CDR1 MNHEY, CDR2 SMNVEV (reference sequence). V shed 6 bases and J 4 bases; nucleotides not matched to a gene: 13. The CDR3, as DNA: TGTGCCAGCAGCCCTTGGACAGGGAAGTCGGTCTATGGCTACACCTTC. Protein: CASSPWTGKSVYGYTF.

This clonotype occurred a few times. The CDR3 spells CASSIPREGREYF. The DNA for the CDR3 is TGTGCCAGCAGTATCCCCCGGGAAGGGAGGGAGTACTTC. The rearrangement joins TRBV12-3 or TRBV12-4 to TRBJ2-4, with 7 bases identical to TRBD2. CDR3 length: 13 amino acids. V trimming: 5 bases; J trimming: 14 bases; junction bases outside the gene matches: 12.

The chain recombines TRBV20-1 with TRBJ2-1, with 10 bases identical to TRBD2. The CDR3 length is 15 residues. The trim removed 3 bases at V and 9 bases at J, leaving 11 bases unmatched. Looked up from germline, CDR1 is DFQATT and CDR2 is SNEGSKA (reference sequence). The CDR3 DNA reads TGCAGTGCTAGGGAGCTAGCGGGGGCCAGGGGTGAGCAGTTCTTC. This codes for CSARELAGARGEQFF.

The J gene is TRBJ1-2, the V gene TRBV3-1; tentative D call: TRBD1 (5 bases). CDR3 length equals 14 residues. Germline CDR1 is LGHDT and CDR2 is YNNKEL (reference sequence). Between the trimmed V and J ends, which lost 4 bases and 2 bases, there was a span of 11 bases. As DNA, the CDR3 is TGTGCCAGCAGCCCCCGGGACCTAAACTATGGCTACACCTTC. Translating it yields CASSPRDLNYGYTF.

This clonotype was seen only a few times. CDR3: CSALAGGDTQYF. CDR3 coding DNA: TGCAGCGCCTTAGCGGGCGGGGATACGCAGTATTTT. The chain carries TRBV29-1 and TRBJ2-3, with 7 positions matching TRBD2. CDR1 is SQVTM, CDR2 ANQGSEA, per germline. The CDR3 is made up of 12 amino acids. Unmatched junction bases numbered 7, after V lost 7 bases and J lost 6 bases.

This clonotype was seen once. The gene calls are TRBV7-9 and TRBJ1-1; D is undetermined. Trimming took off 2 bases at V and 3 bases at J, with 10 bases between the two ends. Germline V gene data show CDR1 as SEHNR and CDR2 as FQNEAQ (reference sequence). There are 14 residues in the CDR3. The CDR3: CASSLMLGDTEAFF. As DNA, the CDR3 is TGTGCCAGCAGCTTAATGCTTGGGGACACTGAAGCTTTCTTT.

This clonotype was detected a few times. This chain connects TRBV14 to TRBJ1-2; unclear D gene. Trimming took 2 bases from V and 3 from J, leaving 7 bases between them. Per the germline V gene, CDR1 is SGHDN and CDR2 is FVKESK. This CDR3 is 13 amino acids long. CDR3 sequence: CASSQFKDYGYTF. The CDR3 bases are TGTGCCAGCAGCCAATTTAAGGACTATGGCTACACCTTC. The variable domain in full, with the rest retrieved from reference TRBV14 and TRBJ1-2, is EAGVTQFPSHSVIEKGQTVTLRCDPISGHDNLYWYRRVMGKEIKFLLHFVKESKQDESGMPNNRFLAERTGGTYSTLKVQPAELEDSGVYFCASSQFKDYGYTFGSGTRLTVV.

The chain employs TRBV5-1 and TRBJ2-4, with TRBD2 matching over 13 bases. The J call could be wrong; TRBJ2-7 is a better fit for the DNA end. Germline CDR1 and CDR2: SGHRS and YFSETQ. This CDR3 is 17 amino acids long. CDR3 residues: CASSPGTSGASIYEQYF. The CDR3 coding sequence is TGCGCCAGCAGCCCGGGGACTAGCGGGGCCTCAATTTACGAGCAGTACTTC.

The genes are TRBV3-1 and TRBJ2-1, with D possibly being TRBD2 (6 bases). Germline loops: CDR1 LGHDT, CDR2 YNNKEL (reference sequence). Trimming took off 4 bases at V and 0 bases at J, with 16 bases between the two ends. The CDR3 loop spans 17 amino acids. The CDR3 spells CASSPPLPGSSYNEQFF. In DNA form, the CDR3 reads TGTGCCAGCAGCCCTCCCTTGCCCGGGAGCTCCTACAATGAGCAGTTCTTC.

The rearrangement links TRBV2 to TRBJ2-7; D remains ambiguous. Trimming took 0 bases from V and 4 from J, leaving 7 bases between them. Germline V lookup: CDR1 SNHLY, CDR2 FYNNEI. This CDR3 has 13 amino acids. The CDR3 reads CASSEAEQYEQYF. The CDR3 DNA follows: TGTGCCAGCAGTGAAGCAGAACAGTACGAGCAGTACTTC.

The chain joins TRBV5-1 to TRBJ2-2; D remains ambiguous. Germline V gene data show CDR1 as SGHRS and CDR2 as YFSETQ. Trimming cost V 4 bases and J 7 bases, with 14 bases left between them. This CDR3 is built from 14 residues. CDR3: CASSPRTKSGELFF. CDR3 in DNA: TGCGCCAGCAGCCCCCGGACGAAAAGCGGGGAGCTGTTTTTT.

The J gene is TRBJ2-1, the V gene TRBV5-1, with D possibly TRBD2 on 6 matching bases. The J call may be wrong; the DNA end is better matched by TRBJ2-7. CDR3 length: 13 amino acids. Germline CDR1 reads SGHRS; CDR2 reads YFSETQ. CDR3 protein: CASSGGGYNEQYF. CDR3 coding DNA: TGCGCCAGCAGTGGGGGAGGTTACAATGAGCAGTACTTC.

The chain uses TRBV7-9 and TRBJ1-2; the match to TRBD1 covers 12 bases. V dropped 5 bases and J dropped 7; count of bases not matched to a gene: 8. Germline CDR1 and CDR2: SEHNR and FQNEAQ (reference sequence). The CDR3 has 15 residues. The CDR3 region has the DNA TGTGCCAGCAGCCCCTACAGGGACAGGGGGCTTGGCTACACCTTC. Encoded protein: CASSPYRDRGLGYTF.

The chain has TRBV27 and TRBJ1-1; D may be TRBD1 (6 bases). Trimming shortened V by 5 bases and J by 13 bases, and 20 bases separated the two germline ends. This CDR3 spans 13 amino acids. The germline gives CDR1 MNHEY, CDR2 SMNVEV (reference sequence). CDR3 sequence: CASSQSGSGVDFF. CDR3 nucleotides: TGTGCCAGCAGTCAATCGGGATCAGGGGTTGATTTCTTT.

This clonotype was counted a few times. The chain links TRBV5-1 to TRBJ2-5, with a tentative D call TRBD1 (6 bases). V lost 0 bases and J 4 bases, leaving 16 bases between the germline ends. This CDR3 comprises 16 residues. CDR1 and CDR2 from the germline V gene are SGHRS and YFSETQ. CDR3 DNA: TGCGCCAGCAGCTTGGCCCCACAGGGTAGAGGAGAGACCCAGTACTTC. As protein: CASSLAPQGRGETQYF.

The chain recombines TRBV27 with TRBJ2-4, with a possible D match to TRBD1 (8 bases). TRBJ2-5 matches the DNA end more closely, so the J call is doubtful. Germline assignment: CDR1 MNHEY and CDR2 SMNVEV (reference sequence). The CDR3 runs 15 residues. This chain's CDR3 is CASSAYRGGGGTQYF. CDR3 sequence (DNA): TGTGCCAGCAGTGCATACAGGGGGGGGGGTGGGACCCAGTACTTC.

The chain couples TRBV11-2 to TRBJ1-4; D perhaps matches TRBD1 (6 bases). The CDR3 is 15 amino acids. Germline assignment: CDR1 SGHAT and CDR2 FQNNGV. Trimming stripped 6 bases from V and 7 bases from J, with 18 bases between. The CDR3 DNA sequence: TGTGCCAGCAGGTCTACAGGGATCGTTCGTGAAAAACTGTTTTTT. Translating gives CASRSTGIVREKLFF.

The CDR3 reads CSARATGREQYF. Written as DNA, the CDR3 is TGCAGTGCTAGAGCAACAGGTCGGGAGCAGTACTTC. The gene calls are TRBV20-1 and TRBJ2-5; D perhaps matches TRBD2 (6 bases). There are 12 residues in the CDR3. V shed 1 base and J shed 11 bases, with 14 bases lying between them. Looked up from germline, CDR1 is DFQATT and CDR2 is SNEGSKA (reference sequence).

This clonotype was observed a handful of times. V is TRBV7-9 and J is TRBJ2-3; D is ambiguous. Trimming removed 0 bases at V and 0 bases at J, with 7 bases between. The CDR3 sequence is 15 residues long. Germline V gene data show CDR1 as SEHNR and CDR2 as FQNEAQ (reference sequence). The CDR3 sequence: CASSLASVSTDTQYF. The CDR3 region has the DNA TGTGCCAGCAGCTTAGCGTCGGTGAGCACAGATACGCAGTATTTT.

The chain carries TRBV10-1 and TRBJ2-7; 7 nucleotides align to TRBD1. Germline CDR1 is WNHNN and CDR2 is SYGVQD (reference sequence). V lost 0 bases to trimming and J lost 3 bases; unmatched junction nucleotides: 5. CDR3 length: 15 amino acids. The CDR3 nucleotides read TGCGCCAGCAGTGAGTCGGGGCAGGGGGACTACGAGCAGTACTTC. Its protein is CASSESGQGDYEQYF.